These 18 T cell receptor beta chains came from one sample sequenced in a study of TIL therapy for anti-PD-1-resistant metastatic lung cancer. Time point given: pre-treatment sample, taken before nivolumab and TIL therapy. The immunoSEQ assay was v3. The method was immunoSEQ multiplex PCR; TCRdb's version includes in-frame clones alone and lacks a portion of them. This repertoire shows approximately 16,000 clones, 70% to 80% found once; its top ten account for around 33%. The sequencing used blood, collected at baseline. The receptors come from a person aged 25 to 79 with non-small cell lung cancer.

This clone came up once. The chain links TRBV5-1 to TRBJ2-3, with 9 bases lining up with TRBD2. The CDR3 totals 18 residues. After removal of 1 base from V and 0 bases from J, the junction contained 9 bases not matched to a gene. Germline V gene data show CDR1 as SGHRS and CDR2 as YFSETQ. CDR3 nucleotide sequence: TGCGCCAGCAGCTTGTTTCTAGCGGGACCAACTAGCACAGATACGCAGTATTTT. It specifies CASSLFLAGPTSTDTQYF.

This clone was observed a few times. The missing conserved phenylalanine or tryptophan at the end of this CDR3 makes a read error likely. Because the CDR3's place on the DNA is in doubt, the DNA is left out and the CDR3 is given as listed by TCRdb. This chain connects TRBV7-9 to TRBJ2-3; no check of the table's D call, TRBD2, against the DNA was made. Germline V lookup: CDR1 SEHNR, CDR2 FQNEAQ (reference sequence). The CDR3 contains 11 residues when both ends are counted. CDR3 protein: CASSLVEGIGL.

The rearrangement links TRBV5-1 to TRBJ1-1, with unresolved D. There are 13 residues in the CDR3. The V gene lost 5 bases and the J gene lost 0 bases, with 8 bases spanning the gap. Germline loops: CDR1 SGHRS, CDR2 YFSETQ. The CDR3 loop is CASRFGMNTEAFF. The DNA of the CDR3 is TGCGCCAGCAGGTTCGGGATGAACACTGAAGCTTTCTTT. Variable domain in full (rest from reference TRBV5-1 and TRBJ1-1): KAGVTQTPRYLIKTRGQQVTLSCSPISGHRSVSWYQQTPGQGLQFLFEYFSETQRNKGNFPGRFSGRQFSNSRSEMNVSTLELGDSALYLCASRFGMNTEAFFGQGTRLTVV.

The rearrangement links TRBV5-1 to TRBJ1-4, with 7 bases that match TRBD1. The CDR3 consists of 15 residues. V gave up 7 bases and J gave up 0 bases; unmatched junction bases: 6. CDR1 and CDR2 (germline): SGHRS, YFSETQ. The CDR3 region has the DNA TGCGCCAGCCGAGCCCAGGGGGCAACTAATGAAAAACTGTTTTTT. Translating gives CASRAQGATNEKLFF.

The chain recombines TRBV10-1 with TRBJ2-2, with D possibly being TRBD2 (5 bases). CDR3 length: 15 amino acids. The germline V gene encodes CDR1 WNHNN and CDR2 SYGVQD (reference sequence). Trimming took off 2 bases at V and 1 base at J, with 8 bases between the two ends. The CDR3 nucleotides are TGCGCCAGCAGTGAGGGCAGCGGGAACACCGGGGAGCTGTTTTTT. Its protein product is CASSEGSGNTGELFF.

This clone was detected once. The rearrangement joins TRBV6-8 to TRBJ2-6; D not resolved. V shed 0 bases and J shed 0 bases, with 12 bases lying between them. The CDR3 contains 18 residues. Germline lookup yields CDR1 MNHGY and CDR2 SAAAGT. The CDR3 region has the DNA TGTGCCAGCAGTTACTCGAAACCTTGCCTCTCTGGGGCCAACGTCCTGACTTTC. This sequence encodes CASSYSKPCLSGANVLTF.

This clone turned up a few times. The chain combines TRBV7-9 with TRBJ1-2; D not certain. This CDR3 has 13 residues. V gave up 2 bases and J gave up 5 bases, with 9 bases separating them. CDR1 SEHNR and CDR2 FQNEAQ come from the germline V gene (reference sequence). DNA of the CDR3: TGTGCCAGCAGCTTATCTTACGATTATGGCTACACCTTC. This encodes CASSLSYDYGYTF.

By frequency in the sample, this clone is medium-sized (0.01 to 0.1%). Here the CDR3 reads CASSWEESPFNYGYTF. CDR3 coding DNA: TGTGCCAGCAGCTGGGAGGAGTCGCCCTTTAACTATGGCTACACCTTC. This rearrangement joins TRBV7-9 to TRBJ1-2; D unresolved. Germline V gene sequence: CDR1 SEHNR, CDR2 FQNEAQ (reference sequence). Trimming took 4 bases from V and 1 from J, leaving 16 bases between them. This CDR3 has 16 residues.

J is TRBJ1-6 and V is TRBV27; TRBD1 aligns across 10 bases. The V gene end was trimmed by 3 bases and the J gene end by 10 bases; junction bases not matched to a gene: 12. The CDR3 spans 17 residues. The V gene's germline CDR1 is MNHEY and CDR2 SMNVEV (reference sequence). The CDR3: CASSFRVVTGGESPLHF. CDR3 nucleotides: TGTGCCAGCAGTTTTCGAGTGGTGACAGGGGGCGAATCACCCCTCCACTTT.

The chain employs TRBV7-9 and TRBJ1-1; no reliable D call. In germline, CDR1 is SEHNR, CDR2 FQNEAQ (reference sequence). The CDR3 loop spans 15 amino acids. Trimming removed 6 bases from V and 0 bases from J, with 14 bases in between. The CDR3 bases are TGTGCCAGCAGTGGTAAGGATGATTTGAACACTGAAGCTTTCTTT. Residues: CASSGKDDLNTEAFF.

The chain links TRBV12-5 to TRBJ1-2; possible D gene TRBD1, 6 bases. The CDR3 runs to 12 residues. Trimming left V 3 bases short and J 5 bases short, with 7 bases between. Per the germline V gene, CDR1 is LGHNT and CDR2 is FRNRAP. The CDR3 protein is CASGLGGYGYTF. DNA for the CDR3: TGTGCTAGTGGTTTAGGGGGGTATGGCTACACCTTC.

This clone was recorded only once. V is TRBV7-9 and J is TRBJ2-1; 7 bases fit TRBD1. The J segment lost 2 bases and the V segment lost 4 bases, leaving 5 bases of the junction unmatched. Looked up from germline, CDR1 is SEHNR and CDR2 is FQNEAQ (reference sequence). CDR3 length: 15 amino acids. The CDR3 DNA reads TGTGCCAGCAGCTGGGGACAGCTTGCCTACAATGAGCAGTTCTTC. This codes for CASSWGQLAYNEQFF.

The chain employs TRBV30 and TRBJ1-5, with unresolved D. V lost 3 bases and J 14 bases, leaving 23 bases between the germline ends. The CDR3 has 14 amino acids. Germline V lookup: CDR1 GTSNPN, CDR2 SVGIG (reference sequence). As DNA, the CDR3 is TGTGCCTGGAGCGAGAAGGGTCCTTTAGTGGCAAAGCATTTT. Translated, it gives CAWSEKGPLVAKHF.

This clone occurred a few times. The rearrangement links TRBV5-4 to TRBJ2-7, with D hard to call. Per the germline V gene, CDR1 is SGHNT and CDR2 is YYREEE (reference sequence). The CDR3 runs to 12 residues. Trimming stripped 3 bases from V and 2 bases from J, with 6 bases between. CDR3 sequence reads: CASSWNAYEQYF. CDR3 in DNA: TGTGCCAGCAGCTGGAATGCCTACGAGCAGTACTTC.

J is TRBJ1-4 and V is TRBV15; the D gene is possibly TRBD1 (5 bases). There are 14 residues in the CDR3. Trimming stripped 1 base from V and 5 bases from J, with 8 bases between. CDR1 and CDR2 (germline): LNHNV, YYDKDF (reference sequence). The CDR3: CATSRGDSNEKLFF. The CDR3 DNA sequence: TGTGCCACCAGCAGAGGGGACTCCAATGAAAAACTGTTTTTT.

Here the CDR3 DNA reads TGTGCCAGTTCTCTCGGGGCGGGGGGAGAGACCCAGTACTTC. Its protein product is CASSLGAGGETQYF. The chain couples TRBV11-2 to TRBJ2-5; 8 nucleotides align to TRBD2. The germline V gene has CDR1 SGHAT and CDR2 FQNNGV. The CDR3 is 14 residues long. V dropped 9 bases and J dropped 4; count of bases not matched to a gene: 10.

The chain joins TRBV27 to TRBJ2-2, with TRBD1 matching over 9 bases. The CDR3 loop spans 14 amino acids. The trim removed 8 bases at V and 3 bases at J, leaving 4 bases unmatched. Germline V gene sequence: CDR1 MNHEY, CDR2 SMNVEV (reference sequence). The CDR3 spells CASGRDRDTGELFF. CDR3 coding DNA: TGTGCCAGCGGGAGGGACAGGGACACCGGGGAGCTGTTTTTT.

In its sample, this clone was seen once. This CDR3 is CASSLAGTGLNTGELFF. CDR3 sequence (DNA): TGTGCCAGCAGCTTGGCCGGGACAGGGCTCAACACCGGGGAGCTGTTTTTT. The chain uses TRBV5-4 and TRBJ2-2; 9 nucleotides agree with TRBD1. In germline, CDR1 is SGHNT, CDR2 YYREEE (reference sequence). CDR3 length: 17 amino acids. The V gene end was trimmed by 0 bases and the J gene end by 2 bases; junction bases not matched to a gene: 5.